The 8 T cell receptor beta chains given below trace back to one sample, sequenced in a study of T-cell reconstitution after alpha-beta-depleted transplantation in children. The TCRbeta library was prepared with unique molecular identifiers. MiXCR, applied by TCRdb to the PCR reads, yields one record per CDR3 protein. The sample records 400,000 to 450,000 distinct CDR3 sequences, 43% being singletons. The input for sequencing was PBMCs, taken before TCRalphabeta/CD19-depleted stem cell transplant. These receptors all stem from a girl between 2 and 10 years old with aplastic anemia, due to receive a stem cell transplant.

The J gene is TRBJ2-7, the V gene TRBV18; 10 bases match TRBD1. The J segment lost 4 bases and the V segment lost 2 bases, leaving 8 bases of the junction unmatched. CDR3 length: 16 residues. Germline V CDR1 and CDR2: KGHSH, LQKENI. Here the CDR3 reads CASSPATGGMGYEQYF. DNA for the CDR3: TGTGCCAGCTCACCAGCGACAGGGGGCATGGGTTACGAGCAGTACTTC. The full variable domain, completed using reference TRBV18 and TRBJ2-7, is NAGVMQNPRHLVRRRGQEARLRCSPMKGHSHVYWYRQLPEEGLKFMVYLQKENIIDESGMPKERFSAEFPKEGPSILRIQQVVRGDSAAYFCASSPATGGMGYEQYFGPGTRLTVT.

Many counts were recorded for this clonotype. The chain combines TRBV5-1 with TRBJ2-2; 7 bases agree with TRBD2. The CDR3 is made up of 14 amino acids. After removal of 0 bases from V and 5 bases from J, the junction contained 1 base not matched to a gene. Germline CDR1 and CDR2: SGHRS and YFSETQ. The chain's CDR3 is CASSLGSGTGELFF. The DNA of the CDR3 is TGCGCCAGCAGCTTGGGTAGCGGGACCGGGGAGCTGTTTTTT.

The chain combines TRBV20-1 with TRBJ2-7; 9 positions agree with TRBD1. This CDR3 has 14 residues. CDR1 and CDR2 (germline): DFQATT, SNEGSKA (reference sequence). Trimming cost V 1 base and J 6 bases; bases outside gene matches: 7. The CDR3 sequence: CSARAGTGPVEQYF. Here the CDR3 DNA reads TGCAGTGCTAGAGCCGGGACAGGGCCCGTCGAGCAGTACTTC.

This clonotype has a count of ten or more. CDR3 in amino acids: CASSSQQGRIQETQYF. CDR3 coding DNA: TGCGCCAGCAGCTCCCAACAGGGGCGGATCCAAGAGACCCAGTACTTC. This rearrangement joins TRBV5-1 to TRBJ2-5; 7 bases align to TRBD1. Germline CDR1 SGHRS, CDR2 YFSETQ. J was trimmed by 1 base and V by 3 bases; bases with no gene match: 9. The CDR3 sequence is 16 residues long.

The J gene is TRBJ2-4, the V gene TRBV5-1; D ambiguous. The V and J ends lost 0 bases and 6 bases respectively, with 7 bases between them. Germline CDR1 is SGHRS and CDR2 is YFSETQ. The CDR3 consists of 13 residues. CDR3 DNA sequence: TGCGCCAGCAGCTTGGGTCAGGTAAACATTCAGTACTTC. It specifies CASSLGQVNIQYF.

The genes are TRBV20-1 and TRBJ2-7; the D gene could be TRBD1 or TRBD2 (5 bases each). The germline V and J ends were trimmed by 6 bases and 2 bases, with 14 bases remaining between them. The germline V gene encodes CDR1 DFQATT and CDR2 SNEGSKA (reference sequence). This CDR3 region has 13 residues. CDR3 nucleotide sequence: TGCAGTGCAAACCGGGACGGTGCCTACGAGCAGTACTTC. Translation gives CSANRDGAYEQYF.

The chain carries TRBV20-1 and TRBJ2-2; weak D call: TRBD1 (6 bases). Germline CDR1 is DFQATT and CDR2 is SNEGSKA (reference sequence). The CDR3 loop spans 15 amino acids. V was pared by 0 bases and J by 5 bases, with 13 bases between. This CDR3 is CSAREIARGTGELFF. The DNA of the CDR3 is TGCAGTGCTAGAGAAATCGCTAGGGGGACCGGGGAGCTGTTTTTT.

This clonotype appeared a few times. This chain links TRBV20-1 with TRBJ2-1; 13 bases agree with TRBD2. This CDR3 region has 13 residues. Germline V gene data show CDR1 as DFQATT and CDR2 as SNEGSKA (reference sequence). V lost 6 bases and J lost 10; bases outside the gene matches: 6. The CDR3 DNA reads as TGCAGTGCAGGGACTAGCGGGAATGGGGAGCAGTTCTTC. It translates to CSAGTSGNGEQFF.